What follows are 11 T cell receptor beta chains derived from one specimen sequenced in a study of shared clonotypes between healthy human individuals. Here immunoSEQ multiplex PCR was the method, and the copy in TCRdb shows in-frame clones only, minus some. The table includes some 380,000 clones, about 96% detected once. Sequenced: memory CD8+ T cells sorted from blood. Noted subset: CD45RO+ cells pooled with CCR7-negative TemRA cells. The source of these receptors is a man under 40 in good health.

The chain employs TRBV2 and TRBJ2-2; D remains unclear. V lost 4 bases and J 10 bases, leaving 13 bases between the germline ends. The length of the CDR3 is 13 residues. CDR1 SNHLY and CDR2 FYNNEI come from the germline V gene. CDR3 coding DNA: TGTGCCAGCAGTGGGCCGGGTTCGGTGGAGCTGTTTTTT. Encoded protein: CASSGPGSVELFF.

The rearrangement joins TRBV6-5 to TRBJ2-3; D is possibly TRBD1 (5 bases). The CDR3 has 14 residues. Trimming took off 2 bases at V and 5 bases at J, with 11 bases between the two ends. Germline V gene data show CDR1 as MNHEY and CDR2 as SVGAGI. CDR3 coding DNA: TGTGCCAGCAGTTACGCCAGGGCAGGAGATACGCAGTATTTT. Amino acid sequence: CASSYARAGDTQYF.

The V and J genes are TRBV28 and TRBJ2-7, with D unclear. CDR3 length equals 12 residues. V lost 2 bases and J lost 5, with 7 bases in between. Germline CDR1 reads MDHEN; CDR2 reads SYDVKM. The CDR3 nucleotides are TGTGCCAGCAGTTTAAAGGGCCACGAGCAGTACTTC. Translating gives CASSLKGHEQYF.

V gene TRBV7-2 combines with J gene TRBJ2-4, with TRBD2 matching 16 bases. This CDR3 spans 17 amino acids. CDR1 is SGHTA and CDR2 is FQGNSA in the germline V gene. V trimming: 3 bases; J trimming: 5 bases; junction bases outside the gene matches: 4. Written as DNA, the CDR3 is TGTGCCAGCAGCTTGGGACTAGCGGGAGGGCCACAAAACATTCAGTACTTC. It codes for CASSLGLAGGPQNIQYF.

The rearrangement joins TRBV28 to TRBJ2-7; 10 bases map to TRBD2. Germline CDR1 and CDR2: MDHEN and SYDVKM. The CDR3 is 15 amino acids. V lost 5 bases to trimming and J lost 5 bases; unmatched junction nucleotides: 9. CDR3 protein: CASSGASGSVHEQYF. DNA for the CDR3: TGTGCCAGCAGTGGAGCTAGCGGGAGTGTCCACGAGCAGTACTTC.

The chain links TRBV27 to TRBJ2-1; 9 nucleotides line up with TRBD2. The CDR3 length is 16 residues. The V segment lost 5 bases and the J segment 2 bases; nucleotides outside the gene matches: 7. Germline loops: CDR1 MNHEY, CDR2 SMNVEV (reference sequence). The chain's CDR3 is CASSTRAGGPYNEQFF. The CDR3 nucleotides are TGTGCCAGCAGTACCAGAGCGGGAGGCCCCTACAATGAGCAGTTCTTC.

The chain joins TRBV6-6 to TRBJ1-1; no clear D gene. The CDR3 runs to 12 residues. V lost 6 bases, J lost 1 base, and 6 bases lay in between. Per germline, CDR1 MNHNY and CDR2 SVGAGI (reference sequence). The CDR3 sequence is CASRAGNTEAFF. CDR3 bases: TGTGCCAGCAGGGCAGGGAACACTGAAGCTTTCTTT.

The chain couples TRBV11-2 to TRBJ1-2; 9 nucleotides align to TRBD1. With V trimmed by 1 base and J by 4 bases, 13 bases remained unmatched. Germline lookup yields CDR1 SGHAT and CDR2 FQNNGV. This CDR3 contains 18 residues. CDR3 bases: TGTGCCAGCAGCTTAGGGACAGGGGAAGTGAAAAAAGGCTATGGCTACACCTTC. Its protein product is CASSLGTGEVKKGYGYTF.

The chain combines TRBV28 with TRBJ1-3; D unclear. From germline, CDR1 is MDHEN and CDR2 SYDVKM. The CDR3 extends over 11 amino acids. With 3 bases removed from V and 8 bases from J, the gap between germline ends came to 5 bases. Here the CDR3 DNA reads TGTGCCAGCAGTTTCGGGGACACCATATATTTT. Protein sequence: CASSFGDTIYF.

The rearrangement links TRBV5-1 to TRBJ2-6, with 13 bases aligning to TRBD2. The CDR3 length is 20 residues. The junction had 10 bases not matched to a gene; V was cut back by 0 bases and J by 4 bases. Germline V gives CDR1 SGHRS, CDR2 YFSETQ. The CDR3 spells CASSLGPAGLAGAGANVLTF. The CDR3 coding sequence is TGCGCCAGCAGCTTGGGGCCGGCCGGACTAGCGGGAGCAGGGGCCAACGTCCTGACTTTC.

This clone was detected once. The same CDR3 arises from other DNA sequences in this sample as well. This chain uses TRBV7-2 with TRBJ2-7; D is unclear. Trimming stripped 1 base from V and 2 bases from J, with 3 bases between. The CDR3 has 12 amino acids. Per the germline V gene, CDR1 is SGHTA and CDR2 is FQGNSA. The CDR3 DNA reads TGTGCCAGCAGCTTAGGGGCCTACGAGCAGTACTTC. Translating gives CASSLGAYEQYF.